This passage covers 5 T cell receptor beta chains from one sample sequenced in a study of blood T cell repertoires in COVID-19. The table came from immunoSEQ multiplex PCR; TCRdb's copy has only in-frame clones and leaves some out. The table includes more than 250,000 clones, around 86% detected once. The specimen was peripheral blood. These receptors were obtained from a man aged 18 to 30 with active or convalescent COVID-19.

The rearrangement links TRBV27 to TRBJ1-3; maybe TRBD1 (6 bases). This CDR3 comprises 15 residues. The germline V gene has CDR1 MNHEY and CDR2 SMNVEV (reference sequence). The V gene lost 5 bases and the J gene lost 5 bases, with 16 bases spanning the gap. As DNA, the CDR3 is TGTGCCAGCAGTCCCGGGGGGGCTGGAAGAAACACCATATATTTT. Translating gives CASSPGGAGRNTIYF.

This sequence joins TRBV21-1 and TRBJ2-2; TRBD1 reflects the table's D call only, with no check against the DNA. TRBV21-1 is marked as a pseudogene. CDR3 length equals 14 residues. CDR3 sequence (DNA): TGTGCCAGCTCGGGACAGGGGATCGCCGGGGAGCTGTTTTTT. It encodes CASSGQGIAGELFF.

The chain links TRBV18 to TRBJ1-3; D remains ambiguous. The CDR3 length is 16 residues. Germline lookup yields CDR1 KGHSH and CDR2 LQKENI. Trimming took off 6 bases at V and 0 bases at J, with 15 bases between the two ends. The CDR3 loop is CASSPTPFYSGNTIYF. The CDR3 DNA reads TGTGCCAGCTCGCCTACCCCATTTTACTCTGGAAACACCATATATTTT.

The chain carries TRBV6-6 and TRBJ2-3; weak D call: TRBD2 (6 bases). V was pared by 6 bases and J by 6 bases, with 19 bases between. The germline gives CDR1 MNHNY, CDR2 SVGAGI (reference sequence). This CDR3 contains 15 residues. The CDR3 region has the DNA TGTGCCAGCAGCGACCGGGGGAGTTTGTCGGATACGCAGTATTTT. Amino acid sequence: CASSDRGSLSDTQYF.

This chain joins TRBV6-5 and TRBJ2-7; maybe TRBD1 (5 bases). Germline V gene data show CDR1 as MNHEY and CDR2 as SVGAGI. The V end was cut by 6 bases, the J end by 0 bases, with 12 bases between. The CDR3 is 14 residues long. The CDR3 is CASSFDRTSYEQYF. CDR3 in DNA: TGTGCCAGCAGCTTTGACAGAACCTCCTACGAGCAGTACTTC.